This T cell receptor beta chain was retrieved from a study of blood T cell repertoires in COVID-19. Overall study: Acute and convalescent COVID-19 samples came from the United States, Italy and Spain. The analysed material was cDNA or gDNA that came from T cells, B-cell-depleted T cells, or PBMCs.

Original methodology: Amplifying reference gene primers gave estimates of nucleated cell counts. Repertoires were generated with immunoSEQ multiplex PCR, while TCRdb's copy carries only in-frame clones and drops some. For V, J and clone size, that table is used; D and trimming come from the DNA. The sample yields around 150,000 clones, over 65% seen once. CDR3 length: 16 residues. Germline values: CDR1 ENHRY, CDR2 SYGVKD. Trimming cost V 2 bases and J 4 bases, with 17 bases left between them. The sample consisted of peripheral blood. This TCR was sampled from a man between 65 and 85 years old with acute or convalescent COVID-19. The chain couples TRBV10-3 to TRBJ1-1; D unresolved. The CDR3 protein is CAISERAAGGSTEAFF. The CDR3 DNA sequence: TGTGCCATCAGTGAGAGGGCAGCAGGAGGTAGCACTGAAGCTTTCTTT.